The T cell receptor beta chain described here comes from a study of spatial heterogeneity in lung cancer (dated by TCRdb to the late 2010s). As for the study more broadly: Beta-chain transcripts were consistently detected in greater numbers than alpha-chain transcripts, which likely reflects a higher abundance of beta-chain transcripts. TCR transcript counts in tumor regions correlated strongly with a T cell transcriptional module score from matched bulk RNA-seq. In the raw uncorrected reads, each unique combination of TCR and UMI appeared more than ten times on average. In non-small cell lung cancer, the study made a quantitative comparison of TCR alpha and beta repertoires among multiple tumor regions, matched nontumor lung and blood. Nonsynonymous mutation counts, determined by whole-exome sequencing of tumor tissue, were related to features of the TCR repertoire. At surgery, both alpha and beta chains were TCR-sequenced in over 200 tumor regions, about 61 matched nontumor lung samples and just over 55 PBMC samples.

Read against the paper, the sample's time point label means: sample taken at primary tumor resection. Donors were 70 or so patients with early-stage, untreated non-small cell lung cancer from the lung TRACERx cohort. For TCR sequencing, whole RNA was extracted from tumor and nontumor lung tissue, or from cryopreserved PBMC samples, and no cell sorting was done. A patient was chosen for TCR sequencing only when enough RNA was available from at least two tumor regions. Before selection, tumor and adjacent nontumor lung specimens were reviewed by a lung pathologist. Findings and caveats that apply to the study as a whole: The number of expanded intratumoral alpha and beta TCRs correlated with the tumor nonsynonymous mutation count. Counts of ubiquitous and regional expanded TCRs were found to correlate with counts of ubiquitous and regional nonsynonymous mutations, respectively. Additional single-cell paired TCR alpha and beta sequencing was considered necessary to confirm, at a functional level, the hypothesis that regional TCRs recognize regional mutations. TCR-seq coverage of tumor T cells was estimated at only around 6.7% for alpha chains and about 13% for beta chains.

Library creation used 5' RACE. Sequenced on a NextSeq 500. The TCR library protocol attached a unique molecular identifier to each TCR cDNA molecule to allow correction of PCR and sequencing errors. The published analysis was carried out like this. Decombinator tools were used for TCR identification, UMI-based error correction and CDR3 extraction. Expanded TCRs were defined as those above a frequency of 2 per 1,000, corresponding to the top 1% of the tumor frequency distribution. Expanded tumor TCRs were classed as regional if statistically deemed absent (corrected P<0.05) from at least one tumor region, otherwise ubiquitous. Renyi diversity was computed with the R vegan package after each repertoire had been subsampled 100 times to 5,000 TCRs. CDR3 similarity networks were built from amino acid triplet string-kernel similarity, connecting CDR3s with pairwise similarity above 0.82. TCRdb reanalyzed the raw reads on its own, using fastp at Q25 for trimming and MiXCR for clone calling, and kept in-frame beta chains. Every distinct CDR3 protein forms one entry, paired with its most common genes and DNA. It is TCRdb's table, rather than the study itself, that gives the V and J calls and clone size. In this sample the table shows some 97,000 distinct CDR3 sequences, 4.4% of which occur a single time. The top ten hold 21% of the sample.

CDR1 and CDR2 (MDHEN, SYDVKM) derive from the germline V gene. From the cysteine up to the phenylalanine, the CDR3 has a length of 14 residues. Only CDR3 DNA remains: 42 bases, in frame from the first base. This clonotype appeared many times. Its binding antigen is unknown. A junction boundary mismatches the germline segment, possibly from a read error. The material was lung tumor tissue, obtained at surgery. This receptor was taken from a male donor with early-stage non-small cell lung cancer. This receptor chain uses TRBV28 and TRBJ1-2; a confident D gene designation cannot be given. The CDR3 region: CASSLAGNGYRYTF. The bases are TGTGCCAGCAGTTTAGCGGGGAACGGCTATCGCTACACCTTC.